What follows are 32 T cell receptor beta chains derived from one specimen sequenced in a study of cytomegalovirus exposure and HLA in healthy donors. The PCR employed 60 Vbeta primers together with 13 Jbeta primers. Data came from immunoSEQ multiplex PCR; TCRdb stores just in-frame clones and leaves some out. The data show approximately 170,000 clones, around 83% seen once. The specimen was PBMCs. The receptors derive from a man aged 25-45 years in good health and CMV-seropositive.

V and J are TRBV5-1 and TRBJ2-5; maybe TRBD2 (7 bases). The CDR3 contains 15 residues. V lost 6 bases and J 1 base, leaving 16 bases between the germline ends. CDR1 is SGHRS, CDR2 YFSETQ, per germline. The CDR3 reads CASNLGGGSQETQYF. Here the CDR3 DNA reads TGCGCCAGCAACCTAGGGGGGGGGAGCCAAGAGACCCAGTACTTC.

The V call is TRBV2, the J call TRBJ2-7; D ambiguous. Per germline, CDR1 SNHLY and CDR2 FYNNEI. V dropped 6 bases and J dropped 1 base, with 7 bases sitting between them. This CDR3 contains 12 residues. The CDR3 loop is CASRADSYEQYF. In DNA, the CDR3 is TGTGCCAGCAGGGCTGATTCCTACGAGCAGTACTTC.

The V and J genes are TRBV6-6 and TRBJ2-1; a possible D gene is TRBD1 (5 bases). The CDR3 has 16 amino acids. With 0 bases removed from V and 10 bases from J, the gap between germline ends came to 19 bases. The germline CDR1 and CDR2 sequences are MNHNY and SVGAGI (reference sequence). CDR3 nucleotides: TGTGCCAGCAGTTACTCAGGGGATGACTGGGGCTGGGAGCAGTTCTTC. Translating it yields CASSYSGDDWGWEQFF.

A note on this clone: One junction end disagrees with the germline gene, perhaps due to a read error. The sample carries other DNA sequences with the same CDR3. The chain couples TRBV4-1 to TRBJ2-3; D ambiguous. Germline V gene lookup returns CDR1 MGHRA and CDR2 YSYEKL. The CDR3 sequence is 15 residues long. The CDR3 region is CASSQEAVSTDTQYF. CDR3 nucleotide sequence: TGCGCTAGCAGCCAAGAGGCAGTTTCAACAGATACGCAGTATTTT.

The chain joins TRBV9 to TRBJ2-1; D remains unclear. Germline V gene sequence: CDR1 SGDLS, CDR2 YYNGEE. Between the trimmed V and J ends, which lost 0 bases and 2 bases, there was a span of 9 bases. CDR3 length equals 15 residues. The CDR3 DNA follows: TGTGCCAGCAGCGTAGCTGGGCCGGCCTACAATGAGCAGTTCTTC. This gives the protein CASSVAGPAYNEQFF. Full variable domain (remainder filled in from reference TRBV9 and TRBJ2-1): DSGVTQTPKHLITATGQRVTLRCSPRSGDLSVYWYQQSLDQGLQFLIQYYNGEERAKGNILERFSAQQFPDLHSELNLSSLELGDSALYFCASSVAGPAYNEQFFGPGTRLTVL.

This chain uses TRBV7-3 with TRBJ2-1; maybe TRBD2 (6 bases). Trimming pared 5 bases from V and 9 bases from J, leaving 8 bases between. The V gene's germline CDR1 is SGHTA and CDR2 FQGTGA. This CDR3 comprises 11 residues. The CDR3 region has the DNA TGTGCCAGCAGCCCCGGGGGTGAGCAGTTCTTC. It is translated as CASSPGGEQFF.

This CDR3 is CASSLVVAGGPGELFF. In DNA, the CDR3 is TGTGCCAGCAGCTTAGTAGTAGCGGGAGGGCCCGGGGAGCTGTTTTTT. The rearrangement links TRBV7-2 to TRBJ2-2; 11 positions match TRBD2. The CDR3 spans 16 residues. CDR1 and CDR2 from the germline V gene are SGHTA and FQGNSA. Unmatched junction bases numbered 4, after V lost 1 base and J lost 6 bases.

This chain uses TRBV19 with TRBJ1-1; 11 bases agree with TRBD1. CDR3 length: 15 residues. Germline assignment: CDR1 LNHDA and CDR2 SQIVND (reference sequence). The trim removed 3 bases at V and 4 bases at J, leaving 4 bases unmatched. CDR3 amino acids: CASSIGDRGITEAFF. In DNA form, the CDR3 reads TGTGCCAGTAGTATTGGGGACAGGGGGATCACTGAAGCTTTCTTT. The variable domain in full, completed from reference TRBV19 and TRBJ1-1, reads DGGITQSPKYLFRKEGQNVTLSCEQNLNHDAMYWYRQDPGQGLRLIYYSQIVNDFQKGDIAEGYSVSREKKESFPLTVTSAQKNPTAFYLCASSIGDRGITEAFFGQGTRLTVV.

The V call is TRBV7-6, the J call TRBJ2-5, with 9 positions matching TRBD2. Germline loops: CDR1 SGHVS, CDR2 FNYEAQ. CDR3 length: 17 residues. After removal of 1 base from V and 4 bases from J, the junction contained 10 bases not matched to a gene. CDR3 nucleotide sequence: TGTGCCAGCAGCTTAGACAGGGCGACTAGCGGTGGAGAGACCCAGTACTTC. This gives the protein CASSLDRATSGGETQYF.

CDR3 in DNA: TGTGCCAGCAAGTTAAGGGGGGAAAAACTGTTTTTT. Its translation: CASKLRGEKLFF. The chain combines TRBV7-8 with TRBJ1-4; D possibly corresponds to TRBD1 (6 bases). Germline V gives CDR1 SGHVS, CDR2 FQNEAQ. Trimming removed 7 bases from V and 8 bases from J, with 11 bases in between. The CDR3 covers 12 residues.

The chain links TRBV11-2 to TRBJ1-4, with D uncertain. The CDR3 totals 16 residues. The V end lost 1 base, the J end lost 2 bases, and 11 bases lay between the germline ends. Looked up from germline, CDR1 is SGHAT and CDR2 is FQNNGV. CDR3 DNA: TGTGCCAGCAGCTTAGGAGCCAGCGCGACTAATGAAAAACTGTTTTTT. This codes for CASSLGASATNEKLFF. Full variable domain (rest looked up from reference TRBV11-2 and TRBJ1-4): EAGVAQSPRYKIIEKRQSVAFWCNPISGHATLYWYQQILGQGPKLLIQFQNNGVVDDSQLPKDRFSAERLKGVDSTLKIQPAKLEDSAVYLCASSLGASATNEKLFFGSGTQLSVL.

This rearrangement joins TRBV19 to TRBJ1-5; 7 positions match TRBD1. The CDR3 has 15 residues. V lost 4 bases, J lost 7 bases, and 10 bases stayed unmatched. Germline CDR1 LNHDA, CDR2 SQIVND (reference sequence). In DNA form, the CDR3 reads TGTGCCAGTAGTACCGACAGGGAAGGGGACCAGCCCCAGCATTTT. Translation: CASSTDREGDQPQHF. Variable domain in full (rest from reference TRBV19 and TRBJ1-5): DGGITQSPKYLFRKEGQNVTLSCEQNLNHDAMYWYRQDPGQGLRLIYYSQIVNDFQKGDIAEGYSVSREKKESFPLTVTSAQKNPTAFYLCASSTDREGDQPQHFGDGTRLSIL.

This chain connects TRBV5-4 to TRBJ2-1, with TRBD2 identical over 16 bases. Germline V CDR1 and CDR2: SGHNT, YYREEE (reference sequence). This CDR3 region has 17 residues. The V gene end was trimmed by 5 bases and the J gene end by 6 bases; junction bases not matched to a gene: 8. Here the CDR3 DNA reads TGTGCCAGCAGATCGGGGACTAGCGGGAGGGTAATCAATGAGCAGTTCTTC. Translated, it gives CASRSGTSGRVINEQFF.

The genes are TRBV11-2 and TRBJ2-1; 7 nucleotides line up with TRBD2. CDR1 SGHAT and CDR2 FQNNGV come from the germline V gene. This CDR3 is built from 15 residues. After removal of 3 bases from V and 9 bases from J, the junction contained 11 bases not matched to a gene. The CDR3 bases are TGTGCCAGCAGCTTCCGAGCGGGAACGGGGCCTGAGCAGTTCTTC. Translated: CASSFRAGTGPEQFF. The full variable domain, rest sourced from reference TRBV11-2 and TRBJ2-1, is EAGVAQSPRYKIIEKRQSVAFWCNPISGHATLYWYQQILGQGPKLLIQFQNNGVVDDSQLPKDRFSAERLKGVDSTLKIQPAKLEDSAVYLCASSFRAGTGPEQFFGPGTRLTVL.

V gene TRBV7-3 combines with J gene TRBJ2-3, with 9 bases fitting TRBD2. V dropped 2 bases and J dropped 0; count of bases not matched to a gene: 6. From germline, CDR1 is SGHTA and CDR2 FQGTGA. This CDR3 spans 17 amino acids. CDR3 sequence: CASSLWSSGRSTDTQYF. CDR3 DNA sequence: TGTGCCAGCAGCTTATGGAGTAGCGGGAGAAGCACAGATACGCAGTATTTT.

The sample holds one count of this clone. This chain connects TRBV15 to TRBJ1-5; the D is unclear. The V end was cut by 0 bases, the J end by 7 bases, with 10 bases between. Germline loops: CDR1 LNHNV, CDR2 YYDKDF (reference sequence). CDR3 length equals 14 residues. The CDR3: CATSRDRAGQPQHF. In DNA form, the CDR3 reads TGTGCCACCAGCAGAGATAGGGCGGGGCAGCCCCAGCATTTT.

This clone was counted a single time. The J gene is TRBJ2-1, the V gene TRBV7-3; 12 bases map to TRBD2. The CDR3 sequence is 16 residues long. V trimming: 5 bases; J trimming: 4 bases; junction bases outside the gene matches: 6. CDR1 and CDR2 (germline): SGHTA, FQGTGA. In DNA form, the CDR3 reads TGTGCCAGCAGCCTACGGACTAGCGGGAAGTACAATGAGCAGTTCTTC. It yields the protein CASSLRTSGKYNEQFF.

The gene calls are TRBV18 and TRBJ2-1; 7 bases align to TRBD1. The V gene end was trimmed by 2 bases and the J gene end by 8 bases; junction bases not matched to a gene: 9. This CDR3 has 15 residues. Per germline, CDR1 KGHSH and CDR2 LQKENI. The CDR3, as DNA: TGTGCCAGCTCACCATCCAGACAGGGTGGCGATGAGCAGTTCTTC. Its translation is CASSPSRQGGDEQFF.

The chain has TRBV7-2 and TRBJ2-5; D ambiguous. Trimming stripped 1 base from V and 8 bases from J, with 5 bases between. Germline V gene data show CDR1 as SGHTA and CDR2 as FQGNSA. The CDR3 consists of 11 residues. The CDR3 DNA sequence: TGTGCCAGCAGCTTAGGGCTTACCCAGTACTTC. It codes for CASSLGLTQYF.

This chain joins TRBV7-2 and TRBJ2-3; D is ambiguous. V lost 1 base, J lost 6 bases, and 11 bases lay in between. The germline V gene has CDR1 SGHTA and CDR2 FQGNSA. The CDR3 contains 14 residues. CDR3 sequence reads: CASSLEAGSDTQYF. DNA of the CDR3: TGTGCCAGCAGCTTAGAGGCAGGCAGTGATACGCAGTATTTT.

The J gene is TRBJ1-2, the V gene TRBV18; 11 nucleotides align to TRBD1. With V trimmed by 4 bases and J by 2 bases, 6 bases remained unmatched. Germline values: CDR1 KGHSH, CDR2 LQKENI. The CDR3 length is 16 residues. The CDR3 bases are TGTGCCAGCTCACTGGGACAGGGGGTAAAGAACTATGGCTACACCTTC. It translates to CASSLGQGVKNYGYTF.

This clone was detected only once. The gene calls are TRBV2 and TRBJ1-1; D gene ambiguous. CDR1 is SNHLY, CDR2 FYNNEI, per germline. This CDR3 is 15 amino acids long. Trimming took 6 bases from V and 5 from J, leaving 19 bases between them. This chain's CDR3 is CASRGRGEGRTEAFF. CDR3 DNA sequence: TGTGCCAGCAGAGGACGCGGGGAAGGTCGGACTGAAGCTTTCTTT.

This clone was detected a few times. This rearrangement joins TRBV4-3 to TRBJ2-7; TRBD1 matches at 7 bases. J gave up 4 bases and V 0 bases, and 9 bases lay outside the gene matches. This CDR3 spans 16 amino acids. Germline CDR1 is LGHNA and CDR2 is YSLEER. The CDR3 is CASSQDRTVTGYEQYF. In nucleotides, the CDR3 is TGCGCCAGCAGCCAAGATAGGACGGTGACAGGGTACGAGCAGTACTTC.

This chain joins TRBV7-9 and TRBJ2-3; TRBD2 might be the D (6 bases). V lost 8 bases and J lost 0, with 15 bases in between. From germline, CDR1 is SEHNR and CDR2 FQNEAQ (reference sequence). The length of the CDR3 is 15 residues. The CDR3 nucleotides are TGTGCCAGCGGGAACGGGGGTGGGAGCACAGATACGCAGTATTTT. This translates into CASGNGGGSTDTQYF.

The chain's CDR3 is CASSQDPPVGRGTDTQYF. The CDR3 bases are TGTGCCAGCAGCCAAGATCCCCCCGTGGGGAGGGGCACAGATACGCAGTATTTT. The chain couples TRBV14 to TRBJ2-3; TRBD2 matches 7 bases. The CDR3 is 18 amino acids. Germline loops: CDR1 SGHDN, CDR2 FVKESK. The V segment lost 0 bases and the J segment 1 base; nucleotides outside the gene matches: 10.

V usage is TRBV30 and J usage is TRBJ1-4, with D unresolved. The CDR3 is 12 amino acids. Germline V CDR1 and CDR2: GTSNPN, SVGIG (reference sequence). Trimming stripped 2 bases from V and 10 bases from J, with 11 bases between. This CDR3 is CAWSSSGGKLFF. DNA for the CDR3: TGTGCCTGGAGTTCCTCGGGTGGAAAACTGTTTTTT.

The chain carries TRBV7-9 and TRBJ1-6, with D maybe TRBD1 (5 bases). The length of the CDR3 is 12 residues. V lost 4 bases to trimming and J lost 10 bases, with 8 bases between them. Germline V CDR1 and CDR2: SEHNR, FQNEAQ (reference sequence). The chain's CDR3 is CASSSRESPLHF. CDR3 DNA: TGTGCCAGCAGCTCCAGGGAATCACCCCTCCACTTT.

This chain connects TRBV7-9 to TRBJ1-1; 11 nucleotides match TRBD1. Germline CDR1 and CDR2: SEHNR and FQNEAQ (reference sequence). CDR3 length equals 14 residues. The trim removed 5 bases at V and 8 bases at J, leaving 7 bases unmatched. The CDR3 DNA reads TGTGCCAGCAGCAGGACAGGGGGCGGTTTAGAAGCTTTCTTT. It specifies CASSRTGGGLEAFF.

The CDR3 DNA reads as TGTGCCAGCAGCGTCACGGGACAGGGCGCCTACAATGAGCAGTTCTTC. Translation gives CASSVTGQGAYNEQFF. The chain links TRBV9 to TRBJ2-1, with TRBD1 identical over 9 bases. Germline V gives CDR1 SGDLS, CDR2 YYNGEE. There are 16 residues in the CDR3. J lost 2 bases, V lost 2 bases, and 5 bases had no gene match.

The gene calls are TRBV5-1 and TRBJ2-5; possibly TRBD1 for D (6 bases). The V end was cut by 2 bases, the J end by 2 bases, with 13 bases between. CDR3 length: 15 residues. Germline V gene sequence: CDR1 SGHRS, CDR2 YFSETQ. The CDR3 nucleotides are TGCGCCAGCAGCTTATGGCCCAGGGGACAAGAGACCCAGTACTTC. It yields the protein CASSLWPRGQETQYF.

The CDR3 DNA reads TGTGCCAGCAGTTTACCAGGGGCCCTAAACATTCAGTACTTC. It yields the protein CASSLPGALNIQYF. J is TRBJ2-4 and V is TRBV28; tentatively, D is TRBD1 (6 bases). Germline V CDR1 and CDR2: MDHEN, SYDVKM. There are 14 residues in the CDR3. V shed 2 bases and J shed 6 bases, with 11 bases lying between them.

V usage is TRBV19 and J usage is TRBJ1-5; D remains unclear. Per germline, CDR1 LNHDA and CDR2 SQIVND (reference sequence). The CDR3 is 13 residues long. Trimming removed 0 bases at V and 6 bases at J, with 6 bases between. The CDR3 sequence is CASSIDILQPQHF. As DNA, the CDR3 is TGTGCCAGTAGTATAGATATCCTTCAGCCCCAGCATTTT.